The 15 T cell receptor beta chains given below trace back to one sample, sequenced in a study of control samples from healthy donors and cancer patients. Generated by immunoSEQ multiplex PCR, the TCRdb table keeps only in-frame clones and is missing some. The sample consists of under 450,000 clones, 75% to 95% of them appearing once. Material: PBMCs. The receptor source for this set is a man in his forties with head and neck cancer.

The CDR3 DNA reads TGTGCCAGCAGTTCCCGAACAGAAGTGAACACTGAAGCTTTCTTT. It is translated as CASSSRTEVNTEAFF. V gene TRBV28 combines with J gene TRBJ1-1; D not resolved. This CDR3 has 15 residues. Germline lookup yields CDR1 MDHEN and CDR2 SYDVKM. Trimming took off 4 bases at V and 0 bases at J, with 12 bases between the two ends.

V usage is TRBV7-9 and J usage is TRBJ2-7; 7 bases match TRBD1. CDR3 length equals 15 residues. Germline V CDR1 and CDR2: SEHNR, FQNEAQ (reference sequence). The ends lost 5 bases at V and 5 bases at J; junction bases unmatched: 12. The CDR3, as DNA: TGTGCCAGCAGCCCTAGGGGGTCAGGGACAGACGAGCAGTACTTC. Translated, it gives CASSPRGSGTDEQYF.

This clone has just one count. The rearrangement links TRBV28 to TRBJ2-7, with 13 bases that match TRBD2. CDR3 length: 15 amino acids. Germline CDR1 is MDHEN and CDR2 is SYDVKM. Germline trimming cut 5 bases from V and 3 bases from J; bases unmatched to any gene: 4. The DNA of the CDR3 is TGTGCCAGCAGTCCAGGACTAGCGGGGGACTACGAGCAGTACTTC. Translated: CASSPGLAGDYEQYF.

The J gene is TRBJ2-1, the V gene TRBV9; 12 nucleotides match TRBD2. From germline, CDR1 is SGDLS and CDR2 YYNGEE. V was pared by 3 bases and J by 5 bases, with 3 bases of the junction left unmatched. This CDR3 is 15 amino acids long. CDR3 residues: CASSELAGGHNEQFF. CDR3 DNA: TGTGCCAGCAGCGAGCTAGCGGGAGGGCACAATGAGCAGTTCTTC.

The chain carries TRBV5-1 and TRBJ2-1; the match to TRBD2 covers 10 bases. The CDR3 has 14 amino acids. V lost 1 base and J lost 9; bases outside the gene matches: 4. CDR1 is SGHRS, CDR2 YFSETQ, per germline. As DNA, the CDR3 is TGCGCCAGCAGCTTGACAGCGGGAGGGTTTGAGCAGTTCTTC. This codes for CASSLTAGGFEQFF.

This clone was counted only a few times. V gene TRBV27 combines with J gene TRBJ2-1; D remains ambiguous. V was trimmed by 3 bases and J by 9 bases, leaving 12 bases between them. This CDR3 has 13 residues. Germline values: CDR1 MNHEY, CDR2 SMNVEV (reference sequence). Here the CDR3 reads CASSFSPYSEQFF. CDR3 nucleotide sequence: TGTGCCAGCAGTTTCTCCCCCTATAGTGAGCAGTTCTTC.

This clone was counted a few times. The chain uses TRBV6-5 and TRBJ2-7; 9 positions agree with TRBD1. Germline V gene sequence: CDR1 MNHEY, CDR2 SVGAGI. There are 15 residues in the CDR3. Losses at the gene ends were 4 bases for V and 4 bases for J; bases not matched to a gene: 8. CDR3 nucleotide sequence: TGTGCCAGCAGTTCAACGGGACAGGGATTGTACGAGCAGTACTTC. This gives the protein CASSSTGQGLYEQYF.

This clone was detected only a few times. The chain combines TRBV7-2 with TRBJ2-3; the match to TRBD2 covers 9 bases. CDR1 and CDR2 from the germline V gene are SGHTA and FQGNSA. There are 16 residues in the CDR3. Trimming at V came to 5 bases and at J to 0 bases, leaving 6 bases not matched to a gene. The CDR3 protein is CASSPRLAVSTDTQYF. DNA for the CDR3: TGTGCCAGCAGCCCCCGACTAGCGGTTAGCACAGATACGCAGTATTTT.

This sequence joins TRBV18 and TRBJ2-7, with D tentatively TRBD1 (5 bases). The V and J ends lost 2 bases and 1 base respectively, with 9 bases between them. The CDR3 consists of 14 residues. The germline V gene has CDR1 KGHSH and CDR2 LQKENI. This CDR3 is CASSPSQGSYEQYF. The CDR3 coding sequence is TGTGCCAGCTCACCAAGCCAGGGTTCCTACGAGCAGTACTTC.

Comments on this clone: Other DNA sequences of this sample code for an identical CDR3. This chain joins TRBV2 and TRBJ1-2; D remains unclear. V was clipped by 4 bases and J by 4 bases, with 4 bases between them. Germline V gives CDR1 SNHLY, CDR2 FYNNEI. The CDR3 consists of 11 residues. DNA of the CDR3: TGTGCCAGCAGTGGTGGCTATGGCTACACCTTC. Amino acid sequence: CASSGGYGYTF.

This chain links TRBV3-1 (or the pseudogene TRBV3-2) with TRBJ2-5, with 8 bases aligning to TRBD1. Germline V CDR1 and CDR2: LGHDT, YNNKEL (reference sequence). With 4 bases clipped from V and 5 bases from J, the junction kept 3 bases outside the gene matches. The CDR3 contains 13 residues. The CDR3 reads CASSPWTGETQYF. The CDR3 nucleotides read TGTGCCAGCAGCCCCTGGACAGGGGAGACCCAGTACTTC.

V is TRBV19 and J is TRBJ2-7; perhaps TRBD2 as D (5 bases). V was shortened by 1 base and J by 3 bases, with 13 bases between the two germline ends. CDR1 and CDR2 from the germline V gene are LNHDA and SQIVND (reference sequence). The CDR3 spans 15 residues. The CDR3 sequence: CASSIVRGSGYEQYF. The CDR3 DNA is TGTGCCAGTAGTATAGTAAGAGGGTCCGGCTACGAGCAGTACTTC.

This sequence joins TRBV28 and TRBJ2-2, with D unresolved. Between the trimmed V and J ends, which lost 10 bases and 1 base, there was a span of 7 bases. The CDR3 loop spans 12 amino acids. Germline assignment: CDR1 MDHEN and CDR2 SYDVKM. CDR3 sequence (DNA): TGTGCCACCTGGGGGAACACCGGGGAGCTGTTTTTT. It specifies CATWGNTGELFF.

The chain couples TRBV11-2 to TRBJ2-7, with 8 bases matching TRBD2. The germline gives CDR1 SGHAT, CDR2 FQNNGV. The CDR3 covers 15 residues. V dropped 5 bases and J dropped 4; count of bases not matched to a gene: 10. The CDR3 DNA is TGTGCCAGCAGCCCCGCCCTCGGACTAGCTTACGAGCAGTACTTC. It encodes CASSPALGLAYEQYF.

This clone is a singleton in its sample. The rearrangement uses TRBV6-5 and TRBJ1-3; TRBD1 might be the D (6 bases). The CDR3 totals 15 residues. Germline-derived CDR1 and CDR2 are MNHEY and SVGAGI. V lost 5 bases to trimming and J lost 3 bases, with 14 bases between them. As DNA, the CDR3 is TGTGCCAGCAGTCCTCAGGGGTTGGGTGGAAACACCATATATTTT. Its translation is CASSPQGLGGNTIYF.